This entry lists 17 T cell receptor beta chains sequenced from one sample in a study of cytomegalovirus exposure and HLA in healthy donors. The primer mix had 60 Vbeta and 13 Jbeta primers. TCRdb's table, derived via immunoSEQ multiplex PCR, lists solely in-frame clones and lacks some. Of about 110,000 clones listed, 60% to 80% were seen once; the top ten hold almost 8.5%. The sample consisted of PBMCs. Receptors originate from a young man in good health and CMV-seropositive.

The CDR3 bases are TGTGCCAGCAGTTCTCTTTCAGATACGCAGTATTTT. It codes for CASSSLSDTQYF. V gene TRBV6-6 combines with J gene TRBJ2-3; D not certain. The V gene's germline CDR1 is MNHNY and CDR2 SVGAGI (reference sequence). V was pared by 4 bases and J by 4 bases, with 6 bases between. This CDR3 has 12 residues.

This chain links TRBV4-2 with TRBJ1-2, with 7 nucleotides matching TRBD1. Germline CDR1 is LGHNA and CDR2 is YNFKEQ. This CDR3 has 15 amino acids. The V segment lost 2 bases and the J segment 6 bases; nucleotides outside the gene matches: 9. CDR3 bases: TGTGCCAGCAGCCAAATGACAGGGCTTTTGGATGGCTACACCTTC. It codes for CASSQMTGLLDGYTF.

This rearrangement joins TRBV2 to TRBJ1-1, with TRBD1 as a possible D gene (6 bases). V lost 7 bases, J lost 8 bases, and 11 bases lay in between. The CDR3 extends over 11 amino acids. The germline V gene has CDR1 SNHLY and CDR2 FYNNEI. The CDR3 DNA follows: TGTGCCAGCATATCTACAGGGGAAGCTTTCTTT. It specifies CASISTGEAFF.

Remarks on this clone: This may arise from a read error, as a much more abundant clone is one base away. The chain uses TRBV6-6 and TRBJ2-1, with TRBD2 matching 13 bases. V was clipped by 5 bases and J by 4 bases; unmatched bases: 2. Germline assignment: CDR1 MNHNY and CDR2 SVGAGI (reference sequence). The CDR3 runs 15 residues. The CDR3 loop reads CASSKLAGGYNEQFF. In DNA form, the CDR3 reads TGTGCCAGCAGTAAACTAGCGGGGGGGTACAATGAGCAGTTCTTC.

The chain joins TRBV5-6 to TRBJ2-3, with a tentative D call TRBD2 (5 bases). This CDR3 contains 15 residues. Looked up from germline, CDR1 is SGHDT and CDR2 is YYEEEE. Deletions cut 2 bases from V and 0 bases from J, with 10 bases between. The CDR3 reads CASSLGERSTDTQYF. The CDR3 bases are TGTGCCAGCAGCTTAGGCGAGCGGAGCACAGATACGCAGTATTTT.

The gene calls are TRBV11-2 and TRBJ1-5, with 8 bases that match TRBD1. Per the germline V gene, CDR1 is SGHAT and CDR2 is FQNNGV. The ends lost 1 base at V and 2 bases at J; junction bases unmatched: 4. This CDR3 has 16 amino acids. The CDR3 sequence: CASSLGRGQGNQPQHF. The CDR3 DNA sequence: TGTGCCAGCAGCTTAGGCAGGGGGCAAGGCAATCAGCCCCAGCATTTT.

V gene TRBV13 combines with J gene TRBJ1-4; D ambiguous. CDR1 and CDR2 (germline): PRHDT, FYEKMQ (reference sequence). The V end lost 0 bases, the J end lost 6 bases, and 11 bases lay between the germline ends. The CDR3 has 15 residues. The CDR3 DNA sequence: TGTGCCAGCAGCTTAGGCCTCGGGTTTGATGAAAAACTGTTTTTT. It yields the protein CASSLGLGFDEKLFF. Drawing the rest from reference TRBV13 and TRBJ1-4, the complete variable domain is AAGVIQSPRHLIKEKRETATLKCYPIPRHDTVYWYQQGPGQDPQFLISFYEKMQSDKGSIPDRFSAQQFSDYHSELNMSSLELGDSALYFCASSLGLGFDEKLFFGSGTQLSVL.

The CDR3, as DNA: TGCGCCAGCAGGAGGCTAGCCGGATCCACAGATACGCAGTATTTT. It translates to CASRRLAGSTDTQYF. The rearrangement links TRBV4-1 to TRBJ2-3; possibly TRBD2 for D (5 bases). Germline CDR1 is MGHRA and CDR2 is YSYEKL. The V gene lost 6 bases and the J gene lost 2 bases, with 15 bases spanning the gap. The length of the CDR3 is 15 residues.

The rearrangement uses TRBV5-1 and TRBJ2-2; the D gene is possibly TRBD2 (6 bases). Germline V gives CDR1 SGHRS, CDR2 YFSETQ. V lost 0 bases to trimming and J lost 7 bases, with 13 bases between them. The CDR3 extends over 15 amino acids. CDR3 sequence reads: CASSLAASAGGELFF. In DNA, the CDR3 is TGCGCCAGCAGCTTGGCGGCTAGCGCGGGCGGGGAGCTGTTTTTT.

CDR3 sequence (DNA): TGTGCCAGCAGTGGGACAGGGGAGGGCCCTAACTATGGCTACACCTTC. It yields the protein CASSGTGEGPNYGYTF. This sequence joins TRBV2 and TRBJ1-2; 9 nucleotides match TRBD1. In germline, CDR1 is SNHLY, CDR2 FYNNEI. V dropped 4 bases and J dropped 0; count of bases not matched to a gene: 6. CDR3 length equals 16 residues.

This clone was counted a few times. The chain uses TRBV15 and TRBJ2-3, with a tentative D call TRBD2 (6 bases). This CDR3 spans 14 amino acids. Between the trimmed V and J ends, which lost 3 bases and 3 bases, there was a span of 10 bases. Germline lookup yields CDR1 LNHNV and CDR2 YYDKDF (reference sequence). In nucleotides, the CDR3 is TGTGCCACCAGCAGGGGGGACTCTACAGATACGCAGTATTTT. Protein product: CATSRGDSTDTQYF.

The CDR3: CASSPNQGEPQHF. The CDR3 nucleotides are TGTGCCAGCTCACCCAACCAGGGGGAGCCCCAGCATTTT. J is TRBJ1-5 and V is TRBV18; the match to TRBD1 covers 7 bases. Germline loops: CDR1 KGHSH, CDR2 LQKENI. The V and J ends lost 3 bases and 8 bases, in that order; junction bases with no gene match: 4. The CDR3 consists of 13 residues.

This rearrangement joins TRBV9 to TRBJ1-1; weak D call: TRBD1 (6 bases). Germline CDR1 is SGDLS and CDR2 is YYNGEE. Trimming removed 6 bases at V and 1 base at J, with 13 bases between. The CDR3 runs to 14 residues. Written as DNA, the CDR3 is TGTGCCAGCACCGGTAGAGGGGGGAACACTGAAGCTTTCTTT. Protein: CASTGRGGNTEAFF.

Many counts were recorded for this clone. This rearrangement joins TRBV7-2 to TRBJ2-1; 11 positions match TRBD2. There are 15 residues in the CDR3. Germline V lookup: CDR1 SGHTA, CDR2 FQGNSA. V gave up 6 bases and J gave up 6 bases; unmatched junction bases: 7. DNA of the CDR3: TGTGCCAGCAGTATAGCGGGGGGGCCGTTCAATGAGCAGTTCTTC. Translated, it gives CASSIAGGPFNEQFF.

This clone appeared a few times. The chain employs TRBV11-2 and TRBJ2-6; D not certain. Germline CDR1 reads SGHAT; CDR2 reads FQNNGV. The CDR3 is 13 amino acids. V shed 6 bases and J shed 1 base, with 4 bases lying between them. Here the CDR3 DNA reads TGTGCCAGCAGACAGTCTGGGGCCAACGTCCTGACTTTC. It yields the protein CASRQSGANVLTF.

The rearrangement links TRBV6-5 to TRBJ2-1; D call uncertain. The germline CDR1 and CDR2 sequences are MNHEY and SVGAGI. CDR3 length: 12 residues. V was trimmed by 7 bases and J by 4 bases, leaving 8 bases between them. CDR3 in DNA: TGTGCCAGCAACCGACTTTACAATGAGCAGTTCTTC. Protein product: CASNRLYNEQFF.

This clone has just a few counts. The rearrangement joins TRBV6-6 to TRBJ2-5; TRBD1 aligns across 9 bases. V gave up 8 bases and J gave up 2 bases; unmatched junction bases: 3. This CDR3 contains 13 residues. Germline V lookup: CDR1 MNHNY, CDR2 SVGAGI (reference sequence). The CDR3 DNA reads as TGTGCCAGCTACGGACAGGGGCAAGAGACCCAGTACTTC. Protein: CASYGQGQETQYF.